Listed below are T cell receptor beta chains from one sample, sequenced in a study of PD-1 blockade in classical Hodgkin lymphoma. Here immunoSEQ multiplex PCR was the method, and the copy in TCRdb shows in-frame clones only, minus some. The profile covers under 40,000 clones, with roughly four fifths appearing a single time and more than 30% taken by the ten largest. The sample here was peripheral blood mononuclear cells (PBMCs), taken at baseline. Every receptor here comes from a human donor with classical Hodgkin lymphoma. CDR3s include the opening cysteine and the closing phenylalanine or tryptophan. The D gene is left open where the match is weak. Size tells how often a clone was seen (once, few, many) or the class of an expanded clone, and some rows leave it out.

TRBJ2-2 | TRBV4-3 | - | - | TGCGCCAGCAGCCGACTAGGGTATGCCGGGGAGCTGTTTTTT | CASSRLGYAGELFF
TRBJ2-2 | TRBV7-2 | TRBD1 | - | TGTGCCAGCAGCGGACAGGGGGACACCGGGGAGCTGTTTTTT | CASSGQGDTGELFF
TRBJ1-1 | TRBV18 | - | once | TGTGCCAGCTCACCAGTGCGACAGAACACTGAAGCTTTCTTT | CASSPVRQNTEAFF
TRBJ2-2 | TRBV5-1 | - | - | TGCGCCAGCAGCGACGGACACACGAACACCGGGGAGCTGTTTTTT | CASSDGHTNTGELFF
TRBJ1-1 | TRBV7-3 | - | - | TGTGCCAGCAGCCCAGGGCCCGACAGTGGGACTGAAGCTTTCTTT | CASSPGPDSGTEAFF
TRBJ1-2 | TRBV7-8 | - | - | TGTGCCAGCAGCCTAGACCGGACAGTTTATGGCTACACCTTC | CASSLDRTVYGYTF
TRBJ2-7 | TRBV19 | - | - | TGTGCCAGTACCCGGAGCGGGCAGGACGAGCAGTACTTC | CASTRSGQDEQYF